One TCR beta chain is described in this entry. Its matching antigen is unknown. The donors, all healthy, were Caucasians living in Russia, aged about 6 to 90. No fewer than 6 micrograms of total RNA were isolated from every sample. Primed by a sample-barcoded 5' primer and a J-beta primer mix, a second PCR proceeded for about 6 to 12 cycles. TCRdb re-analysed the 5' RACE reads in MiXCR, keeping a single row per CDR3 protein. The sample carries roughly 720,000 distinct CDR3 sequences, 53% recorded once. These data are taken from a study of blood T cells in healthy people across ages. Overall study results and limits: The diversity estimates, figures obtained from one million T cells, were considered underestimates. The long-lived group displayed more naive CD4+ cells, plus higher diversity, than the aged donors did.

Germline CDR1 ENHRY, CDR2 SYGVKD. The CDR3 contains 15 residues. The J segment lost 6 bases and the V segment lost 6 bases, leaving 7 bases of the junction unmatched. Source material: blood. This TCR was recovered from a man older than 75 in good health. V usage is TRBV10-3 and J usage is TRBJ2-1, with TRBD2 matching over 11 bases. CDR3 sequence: CAIRGGTSGANEQFF. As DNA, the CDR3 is TGTGCCATCAGGGGGGGGACTAGCGGAGCCAATGAGCAGTTCTTC.